These 28 T cell receptor beta chains share one sample of origin, sequenced in a study of identical twins. TCRdb re-called the 5' RACE reads through MiXCR, storing one row per CDR3 protein. The sample lists approximately 500,000 distinct CDR3 sequences; less than 25% were seen once. The sample was also linked to a second study, of T cells expressing NK-cell markers.

The source material was CD4+ T cells sorted from blood. Every receptor here comes from a woman between 18 and 30 years old in good health.

A few counts support this clonotype. This sequence joins TRBV20-1 and TRBJ2-5; 8 positions agree with TRBD2. CDR3 length: 17 amino acids. Germline CDR1 and CDR2: DFQATT and SNEGSKA (reference sequence). After removal of 4 bases from V and 2 bases from J, the junction contained 15 bases not matched to a gene. The CDR3 sequence is CSAKPWGRGGYQETQYF. Written as DNA, the CDR3 is TGCAGTGCTAAACCCTGGGGGCGCGGGGGGTATCAAGAGACCCAGTACTTC.

The chain joins TRBV27 to TRBJ2-7; D gene uncertain. Germline values: CDR1 MNHEY, CDR2 SMNVEV (reference sequence). Trimming cost V 8 bases and J 0 bases, with 17 bases left between them. The CDR3 has 15 residues. CDR3 DNA sequence: TGTGCCAGCTCCCGTTATACGGACCGCTCCTACGAGCAGTACTTC. Amino acid sequence: CASSRYTDRSYEQYF.

The chain has TRBV6-2 or TRBV6-3 and TRBJ2-2; a possible D gene is TRBD1 (6 bases). V gave up 8 bases and J gave up 3 bases, with 7 bases separating them. The CDR3 totals 12 residues. Germline CDR1 MNHEY, CDR2 SVGEGT. Written as DNA, the CDR3 is TGTGCCAGCGGGACATACACCGGGGAGCTGTTTTTT. Amino acid sequence: CASGTYTGELFF.

CDR3 sequence: CASSSTGQGGGYTF. In DNA, the CDR3 is TGCGCCAGCAGCTCCACCGGACAGGGTGGCGGCTACACCTTC. The chain has TRBV5-1 and TRBJ1-2, with TRBD1 matching 8 bases. V lost 3 bases and J lost 8; bases outside the gene matches: 9. The CDR3 extends over 14 amino acids. Germline CDR1 reads SGHRS; CDR2 reads YFSETQ.

The chain is built from TRBV7-9 and TRBJ1-1, with unresolved D. Trimming removed 5 bases from V and 0 bases from J, with 10 bases in between. Germline CDR1 reads SEHNR; CDR2 reads FQNEAQ (reference sequence). The CDR3 runs to 14 residues. The CDR3 DNA reads TGTGCCAGCAGCCCGCGTTTAATGAACACTGAAGCTTTCTTT. Translated, it gives CASSPRLMNTEAFF.

This clonotype was recorded a few times. This chain connects TRBV12-3 or TRBV12-4 to TRBJ1-2; D gene unclear. This CDR3 is 13 amino acids long. The V end was cut by 3 bases, the J end by 7 bases, with 12 bases between. Written as DNA, the CDR3 is TGTGCCAGCAGTTTGGGTCAGATCCCTGGCTACACCTTC. Translating gives CASSLGQIPGYTF.

The gene calls are TRBV5-1 and TRBJ2-7, with a tentative D call TRBD2 (5 bases). Germline CDR1 is SGHRS and CDR2 is YFSETQ. V lost 4 bases and J 3 bases, leaving 11 bases between the germline ends. The CDR3 spans 13 residues. CDR3 DNA sequence: TGCGCCAGCAGCGTGGGCAGCGGCTACGAGCAGTACTTC. This encodes CASSVGSGYEQYF. Full variable domain (remainder filled in from reference TRBV5-1 and TRBJ2-7): KAGVTQTPRYLIKTRGQQVTLSCSPISGHRSVSWYQQTPGQGLQFLFEYFSETQRNKGNFPGRFSGRQFSNSRSEMNVSTLELGDSALYLCASSVGSGYEQYFGPGTRLTVT.

The chain recombines TRBV19 with TRBJ2-1; D is unclear. The CDR3 sequence is 18 residues long. Germline V lookup: CDR1 LNHDA, CDR2 SQIVND (reference sequence). Trimming removed 4 bases from V and 1 base from J, with 20 bases in between. The chain's CDR3 is CASSSKWGTARSYNEQFF. The CDR3 DNA follows: TGTGCCAGTAGTAGCAAGTGGGGTACAGCGAGGTCCTACAATGAGCAGTTCTTC.

This clonotype was picked up a small number of times. The J gene is TRBJ2-7, the V gene TRBV20-1, with unresolved D. This CDR3 spans 13 amino acids. Germline V gene lookup returns CDR1 DFQATT and CDR2 SNEGSKA (reference sequence). V lost 3 bases and J lost 2, with 11 bases in between. CDR3 residues: CSASYRPTYEQYF. DNA of the CDR3: TGCAGTGCTAGTTATCGTCCGACCTACGAGCAGTACTTC.

This clonotype turned up a few times. The rearrangement links TRBV12-3 or TRBV12-4 to TRBJ1-2; 8 bases line up with TRBD1. The CDR3 contains 15 residues. Trimming took 6 bases from V and 7 from J; bases not matched to a gene: 13. CDR3 in amino acids: CASRIRTGRYPGYTF. Written as DNA, the CDR3 is TGTGCCAGCAGGATCAGGACAGGGCGTTACCCTGGCTACACCTTC.

This clonotype has a handful of counts. V is TRBV12-3 or TRBV12-4 and J is TRBJ2-1; D ambiguous. V gave up 3 bases and J gave up 2 bases, with 8 bases separating them. The CDR3 extends over 14 amino acids. The CDR3 loop is CASSLGYPYNEQFF. The CDR3 coding sequence is TGTGCCAGCAGTTTGGGGTATCCCTACAATGAGCAGTTCTTC.

Only a few counts were recorded for this clonotype. The chain combines TRBV20-1 with TRBJ2-7, with D unresolved. CDR3 size: 12 residues. Germline loops: CDR1 DFQATT, CDR2 SNEGSKA (reference sequence). V dropped 3 bases and J dropped 11 bases, with 17 bases sitting between them. The CDR3 reads CSASLVLGKEYF. The CDR3 nucleotides are TGCAGTGCTAGTTTGGTCTTGGGGAAGGAGTACTTC.

The rearrangement links TRBV6-1 to TRBJ2-7, with 8 nucleotides matching TRBD1. Germline CDR1 MNHNS, CDR2 SASEGT. The CDR3 contains 14 residues. Trimming cost V 4 bases and J 2 bases; bases outside gene matches: 4. The CDR3 region is CASSAAGQAYEQYF. CDR3 bases: TGTGCCAGCAGTGCCGCGGGACAGGCCTACGAGCAGTACTTC.

The chain uses TRBV10-3 and TRBJ2-1; no definite D call. The CDR3 covers 14 residues. The germline V gene has CDR1 ENHRY and CDR2 SYGVKD. V was clipped by 6 bases and J by 2 bases, with 11 bases between them. CDR3 in amino acids: CAISRSDPYNEQFF. The DNA for the CDR3 is TGTGCCATCAGCAGGAGCGACCCCTACAATGAGCAGTTCTTC.

This clonotype was seen a handful of times. The chain uses TRBV7-9 and TRBJ2-3; 9 nucleotides align to TRBD2. Trimming took 7 bases from V and 0 from J; bases not matched to a gene: 5. This CDR3 region has 15 residues. Germline V gives CDR1 SEHNR, CDR2 FQNEAQ (reference sequence). CDR3 sequence (DNA): TGTGCCAGCACTAGCGGGGTGACGAGCACAGATACGCAGTATTTT. This gives the protein CASTSGVTSTDTQYF.

The rearrangement links TRBV5-5 to TRBJ1-1, with a weak D call TRBD1 (6 bases). The CDR3 has 14 residues. Trimming removed 6 bases from V and 7 bases from J, with 19 bases in between. Per the germline V gene, CDR1 is SGHKS and CDR2 is YYEKEE (reference sequence). CDR3 residues: CASIVGHRVSEAFF. The CDR3 coding sequence is TGTGCCAGCATCGTGGGACACCGAGTCAGTGAAGCTTTCTTT.

This clonotype occurred a few times. The V gene is TRBV7-2, the J gene TRBJ2-3; TRBD2 agrees at 10 bases. J lost 3 bases, V lost 1 base, and 1 base had no gene match. The germline V gene encodes CDR1 SGHTA and CDR2 FQGNSA. The CDR3 spans 15 residues. The CDR3: CASSLGGLATDTQYF. CDR3 nucleotide sequence: TGTGCCAGCAGCTTAGGGGGACTAGCGACAGATACGCAGTATTTT.

V is TRBV15 and J is TRBJ2-1; TRBD2 agrees at 11 bases. The V and J ends lost 0 bases and 4 bases, in that order; junction bases with no gene match: 2. The CDR3 covers 16 residues. Germline V gene sequence: CDR1 LNHNV, CDR2 YYDKDF (reference sequence). The CDR3 coding sequence is TGTGCCACCAGCAGAGAGCTAGCGGGAGGTTACAATGAGCAGTTCTTC. It translates to CATSRELAGGYNEQFF. Variable domain in full (rest from reference TRBV15 and TRBJ2-1): DAMVIQNPRYQVTQFGKPVTLSCSQTLNHNVMYWYQQKSSQAPKLLFHYYDKDFNNEADTPDNFQSRRPNTSFCFLDIRSPGLGDTAMYLCATSRELAGGYNEQFFGPGTRLTVL.

This chain joins TRBV12-3 or TRBV12-4 and TRBJ1-6, with 8 bases that match TRBD1. This CDR3 contains 13 residues. Unmatched junction bases numbered 2, after V lost 4 bases and J lost 9 bases. In DNA, the CDR3 is TGTGCCAGCAGTTCTACAGGGGGTTCACCCCTCCACTTT. Amino acid sequence: CASSSTGGSPLHF.

In regard to this clonotype: An end of the junction differs from the germline gene, which may be a read error. The chain has TRBV7-3 and TRBJ1-1; D uncertain. CDR1 and CDR2 (germline): SGHTA, FQGTGA. CDR3 length: 13 residues. This CDR3 reads CASSSYMNTEVFF. In nucleotides, the CDR3 is TGTGCCAGCAGCTCCTATATGAACACTGAAGTTTTCTTT.

The chain uses TRBV3-1 and TRBJ2-7; 12 bases are shared with TRBD2. Germline values: CDR1 LGHDT, CDR2 YNNKEL (reference sequence). V was clipped by 4 bases and J by 6 bases; unmatched bases: 4. The CDR3 has 14 amino acids. In DNA, the CDR3 is TGTGCCAGCAGCCGACTAGCGGGAGTCCGCGAGCAGTACTTC. Encoded protein: CASSRLAGVREQYF.

This clonotype was seen a handful of times. The chain recombines TRBV6-1 with TRBJ1-1; TRBD1 matches 8 bases. The CDR3 has 13 amino acids. Germline assignment: CDR1 MNHNS and CDR2 SASEGT. With 6 bases clipped from V and 5 bases from J, the junction kept 5 bases outside the gene matches. The CDR3 spells CASRDRVGTEAFF. CDR3 DNA sequence: TGTGCCAGCAGGGACAGGGTTGGGACTGAAGCTTTCTTT.

A few counts support this clonotype. This chain joins TRBV7-8 and TRBJ2-1, with D possibly being TRBD2 (5 bases). V dropped 2 bases and J dropped 8 bases, with 10 bases sitting between them. The CDR3 runs 13 residues. Germline V gene lookup returns CDR1 SGHVS and CDR2 FQNEAQ. The CDR3 region has the DNA TGTGCCAGCAGCTTAATGTCGGAGGATGAGCAGTTCTTC. Its protein is CASSLMSEDEQFF.

This clonotype has just a few counts. The rearrangement joins TRBV6-2 or TRBV6-3 to TRBJ2-1; the D is unclear. Germline V gene data show CDR1 as MNHEY and CDR2 as SVGEGT. The V end lost 2 bases, the J end lost 7 bases, and 18 bases lay between the germline ends. The CDR3 is 16 residues long. The CDR3 nucleotides are TGTGCCAGCAGTTACGCGGCAGCCACAAGACCTAATGAGCAGTTCTTC. As protein: CASSYAAATRPNEQFF.

This chain uses TRBV9 with TRBJ2-5, with D tentatively TRBD2 (5 bases). CDR3 size: 12 residues. CDR1 is SGDLS, CDR2 YYNGEE, per germline. Trimming removed 3 bases from V and 7 bases from J, with 10 bases in between. CDR3 sequence (DNA): TGTGCCAGCAGCGCGGGTGAGGGGACCCAGTACTTC. Its translation: CASSAGEGTQYF.

This clonotype was seen more than once but under ten times. The chain recombines TRBV5-1 with TRBJ1-2, with D possibly matching TRBD1 (5 bases). The CDR3 loop spans 12 amino acids. CDR1 and CDR2 (germline): SGHRS, YFSETQ. V lost 4 bases and J 8 bases, leaving 12 bases between the germline ends. In DNA form, the CDR3 reads TGCGCCAGCAGCCGACGGGGGGACGGCTACACCTTC. Protein: CASSRRGDGYTF.

This sequence joins TRBV6-5 and TRBJ2-3, with 7 bases matching TRBD2. Germline assignment: CDR1 MNHEY and CDR2 SVGAGI. The ends lost 8 bases at V and 4 bases at J; junction bases unmatched: 3. The CDR3 is made up of 12 amino acids. The DNA of the CDR3 is TGTGCCAGCGGGGGAGGGCCAGATACGCAGTATTTT. It specifies CASGGGPDTQYF.

This clonotype was recorded many times. This sequence joins TRBV29-1 and TRBJ2-3; the match to TRBD2 covers 8 bases. This CDR3 comprises 14 residues. Germline V gene sequence: CDR1 SQVTM, CDR2 ANQGSEA. With 7 bases clipped from V and 5 bases from J, the junction kept 11 bases outside the gene matches. The CDR3 spells CSGTLRGGVDTQYF. The CDR3 nucleotides read TGCAGCGGAACCCTTCGGGGGGGAGTAGATACGCAGTATTTT.